This TCR beta chain was sequenced in a study of cytomegalovirus exposure and HLA in healthy donors. General study points: The study flagged some 180 TCR beta chains as cytomegalovirus-associated. Most CMV-associated TCR beta chains were later found to appear HLA-restricted. After further analysis at a later stage, 16,951 TCR beta sequences were associated with HLA alleles at 0.05 false discovery rate.

Healthy bone marrow donors formed the donor group. Of note for this clone: As yet, its antigen is unknown.

CDR3 size: 17 residues. Deletions cut 5 bases from V and 4 bases from J, with 23 bases between. Per the germline V gene, CDR1 is SGHTA and CDR2 is FQGNSA. The PCR was carried out with 60 Vbeta primers and 13 Jbeta primers. Sequenced by immunoSEQ multiplex PCR; TCRdb stores in-frame clones only, minus some. The sample includes around 150,000 clones, around 84% of them seen just once. Sequenced: PBMCs. The genes are TRBV7-2 and TRBJ1-2, with a weak D call TRBD1 (5 bases). The clonotype was recovered from a man aged 18 to 30 in good health and CMV-seropositive. Here the CDR3 DNA reads TGTGCCAGCAGCCCCGGCAGGGTAACAGACTCCTTCTATGGCTACACCTTC. It codes for CASSPGRVTDSFYGYTF.